The text below deals with one T cell receptor (beta chain). In its sample, this clone was seen many times. Its antigen specificity is not known. The record has no base qualities; no much larger clone is one base away. The method behind the library was PCR. TCRdb shows the sequencer as Illumina HiSeq 4000. High-throughput sequencing was used to profile the CDR3 region of the TCR beta-chain in every patient. Per the source publication's procedure: A classifier to discriminate distant-metastatic papillary thyroid cancer patients was built from CDR3 differences across clinicopathological groups. The Shannon index was used to assess repertoire diversity, and the Morisita-Horn index was used to assess tumor-blood repertoire similarity. TCRdb trimmed public reads at Q25 via fastp, called clones via MiXCR and kept in-frame beta chains. The V and J calls and clone size come from TCRdb's table, not from the authors' own analysis. Here the sample has about 45,000 clones; roughly 4% occur a single time. In total, the top ten clones hold roughly 9.8% of the sample.

Trimming at the junction amounts to 5 bases on V and 3 bases on J, and the germline ends lie 21 bases apart. The CDR3 spans 16 residues, from the cysteine through the phenylalanine. Of all the DNA, just the CDR3 is kept, 48 bases in frame from base 1. The germline V gene supplies CDR1 SGHRS and CDR2 YFSETQ. No patient had received any treatment before thyroid surgery. The study retrospectively analysed patient clinical samples collected from about 2012 to 2019 using T-cell receptor beta sequencing. The data originate from a study of metastatic and nonmetastatic thyroid tumors (dated by TCRdb to the early 2020s). Broadly, across the study: For patients with malignant and with benign thyroid disease, the researchers compared repertoires between peripheral blood samples and tumor or nodule tissue samples.

Overall study results and their limits: TCR beta diversity was reported as significantly higher in malignant tumors than in benign nodules, in both blood and tumor samples.

The TCR originated in a female donor with papillary thyroid cancer or a benign thyroid nodule (not recorded which). Some clones in this sample may be carry-over from other donors' samples. The V and J segments used are TRBV5-1 and TRBJ2-7; the D segment could be TRBD2, given 6 matching bases. Sequences were obtained from blood. The DNA sequence is as follows: TGCGCCAGCAGATGGGGTGGGGGACTTTCAAACTACGAGCAGTACTTC. Its protein is CASRWGGGLSNYEQYF.